This T cell receptor beta chain was recovered during a study of OX40 agonist ivuxolimab in advanced cancers. Study background: Enrollees could have had prior anti-PD-1, anti-PD-L1 or anti-CTLA-4 therapy, which under 50% had received.

The ends were cut back, 1 base at V and 3 bases at J, with 14 bases in the middle. Germline CDR1 SQVTM, CDR2 ANQGSEA. This CDR3 comprises 15 residues. Turning to this clone: Its antigen is currently unknown.

Assay used: immunoSEQ multiplex PCR; TCRdb lists only in-frame clones, some missing. The sample records about 95,000 clones, 90% to 95% being singletons. Findings and limits, study-wide: CD8+ T cells averaged more expanded clones than CD4+.

Material: CD4+ or CD8+ T cells sorted from blood, obtained in a trial of the OX40 agonist ivuxolimab. The V call is TRBV29-1, the J call TRBJ2-3; D possibly corresponds to TRBD1 (5 bases). The receptor was isolated from an adult with an advanced solid tumor such as melanoma, head and neck, liver or kidney cancer. The CDR3 here is CSVEVGHLGTDTQYF. CDR3 DNA: TGCAGCGTTGAAGTCGGACACCTGGGGACAGATACGCAGTATTTT.